Listed below are T cell receptor beta chains from one sample, sequenced in a study of response to subunit inactivated influenza vaccine. Via MiXCR, TCRdb re-called the RT-PCR reads, giving one row per CDR3 protein. Counted here are 450,000 to 600,000 distinct CDR3 sequences, 6% to 9% occurring once; the ten biggest clones make up about an eighth. The sample in question was PBMCs from blood, obtained less than 30 months after vaccination. These receptors originate from a man in his fifties or sixties who received an inactivated influenza vaccine. The CDR3 runs from the conserved cysteine through the conserved F or W. D genes are given only for firm matches. Some rows mark clone size as missing; the rest say once, few, many or name a class of expanded clone.

V	size	J	D	DNA	CDR3
TRBV11-2	many	TRBJ2-5	TRBD2	TGTGCCAGCAGCTCGACTAGCGGGGGTCGAGAGACCCAGTACTTC	CASSSTSGGRETQYF
TRBV12-3/TRBV12-4	-	TRBJ2-5	-	TGTGCCAGCAGTCCCCTAGACAACCAAGAGACCCAGTACTTC	CASSPLDNQETQYF
TRBV7-6	few	TRBJ2-3	-	TGTGCCAGCAGCTTAACTGGGACTGAAACAGATACGCAGTATTTT	CASSLTGTETDTQYF
TRBV27	many	TRBJ2-7	TRBD1	TGTGCCAGCAGTTTATTTTCGGGACAGGGGGTCTACGAGCAGTACTTC	CASSLFSGQGVYEQYF
TRBV12-3/TRBV12-4	few	TRBJ1-3	-	TGTGCCAGCAGGCTCAGCTCTGGAAACACCATATATTTT	CASRLSSGNTIYF
TRBV15	-	TRBJ2-7	-	TGTGCCACCAGCAGAGATAACAGGGCGGGGGAGCAGTACTTC	CATSRDNRAGEQYF
TRBV20-1	many	TRBJ2-7	TRBD1	TGCAGTGCTAGTAGGACAGGGGGCTACTACGAGCAGTACTTC	CSASRTGGYYEQYF
TRBV13	-	TRBJ2-1	-	TGTGCCAGCAGCCCGGGGTTGCCCGGCCACTACAATGAGCAGTTCTTC	CASSPGLPGHYNEQFF
TRBV7-3	many	TRBJ2-1	-	TGTGCCAGCAGCATCTCTGGACGGTACAATGAGCAGTTCTTC	CASSISGRYNEQFF
TRBV20-1	many	TRBJ2-5	TRBD2	TGCAGTGCTAGAGTAGCGGGGGCCGTCGTAGAGACCCAGTACTTC	CSARVAGAVVETQYF
TRBV20-1	-	TRBJ2-7	-	TGCAGTGCGACCCTCGATAGGTACGAGCAGTACTTC	CSATLDRYEQYF
TRBV12-3/TRBV12-4	few	TRBJ2-7	TRBD2	TGTGCCAGCAGCCGACTAGCAAGCTCCTACGAGCAGTACTTC	CASSRLASSYEQYF
TRBV30	once	TRBJ2-1	TRBD1	TGTGCCTGGAGTGTATTAAACAGGGGGCGCGTCAATGAGCAGTTCTTC	CAWSVLNRGRVNEQFF
TRBV7-2	many	TRBJ2-2	-	TGTGCCAGCGGAAGAGCCAACACCGGGGAGCTGTTTTTT	CASGRANTGELFF
TRBV6-2/TRBV6-3	-	TRBJ1-2	-	TGTGCCAGCAGCCTGACTACAGGGAAGAGTGGCTACACCTTC	CASSLTTGKSGYTF
TRBV7-9	few	TRBJ2-3	-	TGTGCCAGCAGCCGCGCTCCCGAGGATACGCAGTATTTT	CASSRAPEDTQYF
TRBV4-3	few	TRBJ1-5	-	TGCGCCAGCAGCCAAGAAGCGCAGGGGCGGAATCAGCCCCAGCATTTT	CASSQEAQGRNQPQHF
TRBV19	many	TRBJ1-2	-	TGTGCCACCCCAACCAGGGATGGCTACACCTTC	CATPTRDGYTF
TRBV2	many	TRBJ2-1	TRBD2	TGTGCCAGCAGTCGACCGGGACTAGCCCTTTACAATGAGCAGTTCTTC	CASSRPGLALYNEQFF
TRBV2	-	TRBJ1-5	-	TGTGCCAGCAGTGAAGCGGCGGGTAGCAATCAGCCCCAGCATTTT	CASSEAAGSNQPQHF
TRBV28	few	TRBJ1-2	-	TGTGCCAGCAGTGGGACGCGGCTCTATGGCTACACCTTC	CASSGTRLYGYTF
TRBV4-3	many	TRBJ2-3	-	TGCGCCAGCAGCCAAGATCTAAGCCCGGGCACAGATACGCAGTATTTT	CASSQDLSPGTDTQYF
TRBV5-1	-	TRBJ2-5	TRBD2	TGCGCCAGCAGCTTGGCTCTAGCGGGGTACCAAGAGACCCAGTACTTC	CASSLALAGYQETQYF
TRBV3-1	-	TRBJ2-7	-	TGTGCCAGCAGCCAAGCGGACTACGAGCAGTACTTC	CASSQADYEQYF
TRBV12-3/TRBV12-4	many	TRBJ2-7	TRBD2	TGTGCCAGCAGGGATGGTCTAGCGGCCTACGAGCAGTACTTC	CASRDGLAAYEQYF
TRBV7-9	many	TRBJ2-7	TRBD2	TGTGCCAGCAGCTTAACGACTAGCGTTTCCTACGAGCAGTACTTC	CASSLTTSVSYEQYF
TRBV2	-	TRBJ2-3	-	TGTGCCAGCAGACGGAGGATTCTAGATACGCAGTATTTT	CASRRRILDTQYF
TRBV5-1	-	TRBJ2-1	-	TGCGCCAGCAGCTTGGCCTGGGGGGGCCCTGAGCAGTTCTTC	CASSLAWGGPEQFF
TRBV5-1	few	TRBJ2-2	TRBD2	TGCGCCAGCAGCTGGGGACTAGCGGGGGACGCGAACACCGGGGAGCTGTTTTTT	CASSWGLAGDANTGELFF
TRBV20-1	few	TRBJ2-5	-	TGCAGTGCTCAACGAAGGCTAGCGGAGACCCAGTACTTC	CSAQRRLAETQYF